This TCR beta chain is from a study of shared T cell receptors in the human thymus. V shed 4 bases, J shed 6 bases, and the junction held 12 bases outside the gene matches. The CDR3 is 16 residues long. Germline CDR1 reads MNHEY; CDR2 reads SVGAGI. Produced via immunoSEQ multiplex PCR; TCRdb's table is partial and in-frame only. The sample has hundreds of thousands of clones; roughly 94% are singletons. Sequences were obtained from thymocytes. The receptor was derived from a human donor. The V and J genes are TRBV6-5 and TRBJ2-1, with 7 bases that match TRBD2. CDR3 loop: CASSSGGGSNANEQFF. As DNA, the CDR3 is TGTGCCAGCAGTTCCGGAGGCGGGAGTAACGCCAATGAGCAGTTCTTC.